Detailed here is one T cell receptor (beta chain). Antigen unknown. The authors ran a second PCR of roughly 6 to 11 cycles using a sample-barcoded 5' primer and a J-beta primer mix. Paired-end reads containing CDR3 totaled no fewer than 2.5 million for each sample. One entry per CDR3 protein, called by TCRdb with MiXCR from the 5' RACE reads. The sample includes approximately 850,000 distinct CDR3 sequences, roughly 64% seen only once; the top ten take roughly 22%. This entry is derived from a study of blood T cells in healthy people across ages. Study outcomes and limitations: Unknown donor CMV status possibly confounded expanded clonotype changes. Donors of long life had a larger count of naive CD4+ cells and greater diversity than aged donors.

The CDR3 has 14 amino acids. The germline gives CDR1 DFQATT, CDR2 SNEGSKA (reference sequence). Germline trimming cut 1 base from V and 8 bases from J; bases unmatched to any gene: 6. Researchers report isolating at least 6.5 million PBMCs per sample. The chain combines TRBV20-1 with TRBJ2-7; 12 nucleotides match TRBD1. The receptor was isolated from a young man in good health. Sequenced material: blood. The CDR3 DNA reads as TGCAGTGCTAGAGCCGGGACAGGGGGCCTAAAGCAGTACTTC. It translates to CSARAGTGGLKQYF.